The 4 T cell receptor beta chains given below trace back to one sample, sequenced in a study of blood T cell repertoires in COVID-19. TCRdb's table, derived via immunoSEQ multiplex PCR, lists solely in-frame clones and lacks some. The data contain roughly 300,000 clones, 80% to 90% of them singletons. The source material was PBMCs or T cells enriched from blood (not recorded which). These receptors came from a woman aged 35 to 49 with acute COVID-19.

This rearrangement joins TRBV7-8 to TRBJ1-3, with a possible D match to TRBD1 (6 bases). There are 16 residues in the CDR3. The germline V and J ends were trimmed by 2 bases and 3 bases, with 14 bases remaining between them. Germline V gives CDR1 SGHVS, CDR2 FQNEAQ. DNA for the CDR3: TGTGCCAGCAGCTTATCGGGGGGGGCAGGTGGAAACACCATATATTTT. Its protein product is CASSLSGGAGGNTIYF.

The table lists this clone with a few counts. This chain connects TRBV19 to TRBJ2-2, with a possible D match to TRBD1 (5 bases). The CDR3 runs 15 residues. The germline V and J ends were trimmed by 7 bases and 4 bases, with 16 bases remaining between them. Germline CDR1 and CDR2: LNHDA and SQIVND (reference sequence). The CDR3 loop reads CASTRAVLFTGELFF. CDR3 DNA: TGTGCCAGTACCAGGGCGGTCCTCTTCACCGGGGAGCTGTTTTTT.

The chain combines TRBV28 with TRBJ2-5; possibly TRBD2 for D (6 bases). Per germline, CDR1 MDHEN and CDR2 SYDVKM. Trimming took off 6 bases at V and 1 base at J, with 18 bases between the two ends. CDR3 length equals 16 residues. CDR3 DNA: TGTGCCAGCAGGACCCCAGGGAGGCAGGGCCAAGAGACCCAGTACTTC. Translating gives CASRTPGRQGQETQYF.

The CDR3: CATQRGQLSSSQFF. The CDR3 nucleotides read TGTGCCACTCAAAGGGGTCAACTTTCCTCCTCACAGTTCTTC. The chain combines TRBV19 with TRBJ2-1; D may be TRBD1 (5 bases). CDR1 is LNHDA and CDR2 is SQIVND in the germline V gene (reference sequence). The V and J ends lost 10 bases and 13 bases respectively, with 26 bases between them. This CDR3 has 14 amino acids. Drawing the rest from reference TRBV19 and TRBJ2-1, the complete variable domain is DGGITQSPKYLFRKEGQNVTLSCEQNLNHDAMYWYRQDPGQGLRLIYYSQIVNDFQKGDIAEGYSVSREKKESFPLTVTSAQKNPTAFYLCATQRGQLSSSQFFGPGTRLTVL.